The entry below describes one TCR beta chain. Its antigen is currently unknown. The data were taken from a study of OX40 agonist ivuxolimab in advanced cancers. Overall study: Recorded diagnoses for dose-escalation patients were hepatocellular carcinoma, melanoma, renal cell or head and neck cancer. Among those treated, three patients had partial responses, one with hepatocellular carcinoma and two with cutaneous melanoma. Study conclusions and caveats: Expanded clones belonging to CD8+ T cells outnumbered, on average, those of CD4+. Both blood CD4+ and CD8+ T cells showed clonal growth by week 6 at 0.1 to 3.0 mg/kg.

The protocol was immunoSEQ multiplex PCR, while the TCRdb copy is restricted to in-frame clones and leaves out a portion. The sample contains around 69,000 clones, roughly nine tenths of which appear only once. Source: CD4+ or CD8+ T cells sorted from blood, taken in a trial of the OX40 agonist ivuxolimab. The origin of this receptor is an adult with an advanced solid tumor such as melanoma, head and neck, liver or kidney cancer.

The chain's CDR3 is CASSPGGTNEKLFF. In DNA, the CDR3 is TGTGCCAGCAGCCCAGGGGGGACTAATGAAAAACTGTTTTTT. V gene TRBV28 combines with J gene TRBJ1-4; 7 bases are a match to TRBD1. The CDR3 covers 14 residues. V gave up 6 bases and J gave up 2 bases; unmatched junction bases: 3. Germline loops: CDR1 MDHEN, CDR2 SYDVKM. Supplemented by reference TRBV28 and TRBJ1-4, the full variable domain reads DVKVTQSSRYLVKRTGEKVFLECVQDMDHENMFWYRQDPGLGLRLIYFSYDVKMKEKGDIPEGYSVSREKKERFSLILESASTNQTSMYLCASSPGGTNEKLFFGSGTQLSVL.